This TCR beta chain came from a study of T cell repertoires in cytomegalovirus infection. Study-level information: Both CMV infection and a matching HLA type were indicated by public TCR beta signatures.

In its sample, this clonotype was seen a few times. What it recognizes is unknown. Using its own MiXCR run on the reads, TCRdb lists one record per CDR3 protein. The table lists about 530,000 distinct CDR3 sequences, 26% of them singletons. Overall study findings and caveats: Dominant in the ex vivo response were TCR beta clonotypes restricted by HLA-C and specific for CMV. Carriage of CMV together with the relevant HLA was identifiable through cumulative public TCR beta family frequency.

CDR1 is LGHNA and CDR2 is YNFKEQ in the germline V gene. This CDR3 comprises 15 residues. Unmatched junction bases numbered 10, after V lost 4 bases and J lost 5 bases. This TCR was sampled from a human donor in good health (CMV status not recorded). Some clones in this sample may be carry-over from other donors' samples. The chain has TRBV4-2 and TRBJ2-7; 8 positions agree with TRBD1. Sequenced material: PBMCs. The CDR3 reads CASSLEVGQGHEQYF. The CDR3 nucleotides read TGTGCCAGCAGCCTAGAGGTCGGACAGGGACACGAGCAGTACTTC.